This is a list of T cell receptor beta chains from one sample in a study of blood T cell repertoires in COVID-19. Assay used: immunoSEQ multiplex PCR; TCRdb lists only in-frame clones, some missing. The repertoire consists of about 140,000 clones, with 85% to 90% occurring once and the leading ten covering less than 10%. Material: peripheral blood. These receptors all come from a woman aged 50 to 60 with active or convalescent COVID-19. Both conserved end residues are part of each CDR3. The D gene is left open where the match is weak. Clone size is shown for a subset of rows, as once, few, many or a class of expanded clone.

V,J,D,size,CDR3,DNA
TRBV30,TRBJ1-5,NA,NA,CAWSSAGRSNQPQHF,TGTGCCTGGAGTTCAGCAGGGAGGAGCAATCAGCCCCAGCATTTT
TRBV6-6,TRBJ1-2,NA,once,CATRPGRGYYGYTF,TGTGCCACCCGGCCGGGGAGGGGATACTATGGCTACACCTTC
TRBV6-1,TRBJ1-3,NA,NA,CASSDWQNPYSGNTIYF,TGTGCCAGCAGTGATTGGCAGAACCCTTACTCTGGAAACACCATATATTTT
TRBV19,TRBJ1-1,TRBD1,once,CASSIVGQKAFF,TGTGCCAGTAGTATAGTGGGACAGAAAGCTTTCTTT
TRBV19,TRBJ2-2,TRBD2,NA,CASSISGGTTGELFF,TGTGCCAGCTCGATTAGCGGGGGGACTACCGGGGAGCTGTTTTTT
TRBV7-9,TRBJ2-2,NA,once,CASSSSLRSGELFF,TGTGCCAGCAGCTCCTCCCTACGGAGCGGGGAGCTGTTTTTT
TRBV2,TRBJ2-7,TRBD1,NA,CASSLDRSPSYEQYF,TGTGCCAGCAGCCTGGACAGGTCACCTTCCTACGAGCAGTACTTC
TRBV10-1,TRBJ2-3,NA,NA,CARAAASTDTQYF,TGCGCCAGGGCAGCGGCTAGCACAGATACGCAGTATTTT
TRBV27,TRBJ2-1,NA,NA,CASSFRERNEQFF,TGTGCCAGCAGTTTTAGAGAACGCAATGAGCAGTTCTTC
TRBV30,TRBJ2-2,NA,NA,CAWTRQANTGELFF,TGTGCCTGGACCCGACAGGCGAACACCGGGGAGCTGTTTTTT
TRBV18,TRBJ1-3,TRBD1,once,CASSPPGQFSGNTIYF,TGTGCCAGCTCACCTCCGGGACAGTTCTCTGGAAACACCATATATTTT
TRBV3-1/TRBV3-2,TRBJ2-7,TRBD1,NA,CASSPSPGQGIHEQYF,TGTGCCAGCAGCCCTTCCCCGGGACAGGGGATCCACGAGCAGTACTTC
TRBV27,TRBJ1-1,NA,NA,CASSISPMANTEAFF,TGTGCCAGCAGCATATCCCCCATGGCGAACACTGAAGCTTTCTTT
TRBV19,TRBJ2-3,TRBD2,NA,CASSIRSGSQGDTQYF,TGTGCCAGTAGTATACGTAGCGGGAGTCAAGGGGATACGCAGTATTTT
TRBV6-6,TRBJ1-2,NA,NA,CASSYSRWEGDGYTF,TGTGCCAGCAGTTACTCCAGGTGGGAAGGGGATGGCTACACCTTC
TRBV7-3,TRBJ2-6,NA,NA,CASSSARLGVLTF,TGTGCCAGCAGCTCAGCCCGACTCGGCGTCCTGACTTTC
TRBV7-2,TRBJ2-5,TRBD1,NA,CASSLAGTGVIQTQYF,TGTGCCAGCAGCTTAGCTGGGACAGGGGTCATTCAGACCCAGTACTTC
TRBV19,TRBJ1-2,NA,NA,CASSPRVNYGYTF,TGTGCCAGTAGTCCGCGGGTGAACTATGGCTACACCTTC
TRBV4-1,TRBJ1-5,NA,NA,CASSQDQTTGQPQHF,TGCGCCAGCAGCCAAGACCAGACTACGGGTCAGCCCCAGCATTTT
TRBV9,TRBJ2-3,TRBD2,NA,CASSDLAGAADTQYF,TGTGCCAGCAGCGATCTAGCGGGAGCTGCAGATACGCAGTATTTT
TRBV7-2,TRBJ1-2,NA,NA,CASSLAQMAYGYTF,TGTGCCAGCAGCTTAGCACAGATGGCCTATGGCTACACCTTC
TRBV5-1,TRBJ2-7,NA,NA,CASSTDRNLYEQYF,TGCGCCAGCAGTACGGACAGAAATCTCTACGAGCAGTACTTC
TRBV28,TRBJ2-7,NA,NA,CASTPQGRIYEQYF,TGTGCCAGCACCCCACAGGGTAGGATCTACGAGCAGTACTTC
TRBV15,TRBJ2-5,NA,NA,CATSRESGYETQYF,TGTGCCACCAGCAGAGAATCGGGGTATGAGACCCAGTACTTC
TRBV14,TRBJ2-1,NA,NA,CASSALSVYEQFF,TGTGCCAGCAGCGCGCTAAGCGTCTATGAGCAGTTCTTC
TRBV7-9,TRBJ2-3,NA,NA,CASSPIFTDTQYF,TGTGCCAGCAGCCCTATTTTCACAGATACGCAGTATTTT
TRBV6-2/TRBV6-3,TRBJ2-1,TRBD2,NA,CASSYGLLAGGDEQFF,TGTGCCAGCAGTTACGGGCTACTAGCGGGGGGGGATGAGCAGTTCTTC
TRBV27,TRBJ1-2,TRBD1,NA,CASSLDRTGRECYGYTF,TGTGCCAGCAGTTTAGATCGGACAGGGCGGGAGTGCTATGGCTACACCTTC
TRBV30,TRBJ1-5,NA,NA,CAWSPWSGYQPQHF,TGTGCCTGGAGTCCGTGGAGCGGGTATCAGCCCCAGCATTTT
TRBV19,TRBJ2-7,NA,NA,CASSHGIIPNEQYF,TGTGCCAGTAGCCACGGGATTATACCAAACGAGCAGTACTTC
TRBV7-9,TRBJ1-6,NA,few,CASSFAGDGSPLHF,TGTGCCAGCAGCTTCGCAGGTGATGGGTCACCCCTCCACTTT
TRBV7-2,TRBJ1-1,NA,NA,CASSPYKNTEAFF,TGTGCCAGCAGCCCGTACAAGAACACTGAAGCTTTCTTT
TRBV27,TRBJ1-2,NA,NA,CASSFDGASNYGYTF,TGTGCCAGCAGTTTTGACGGAGCGTCTAACTATGGCTACACCTTC
TRBV4-3,TRBJ1-2,TRBD1,NA,CASSPQGATHGYTF,TGCGCCAGCAGCCCCCAGGGGGCGACCCATGGCTACACCTTC
TRBV28,TRBJ1-2,NA,NA,CASSLSVTGNYGYTF,TGTGCCAGCAGTTTATCGGTTACAGGGAACTATGGCTACACCTTC
TRBV5-1,TRBJ2-1,NA,NA,CASSLYYEQFF,TGCGCCAGCAGCCTGTACTATGAGCAGTTCTTC
TRBV7-8,TRBJ1-2,NA,NA,CASSLGTTPMGYGYTF,TGTGCCAGCAGCTTAGGAACTACTCCGATGGGTTATGGCTACACCTTC
TRBV6-2/TRBV6-3,TRBJ2-2,TRBD2,NA,CASSISGRGFAGELFF,TGTGCCAGCAGCATCAGCGGGAGGGGATTCGCCGGGGAGCTGTTTTTT
TRBV9,TRBJ1-2,TRBD1,few,CASSAGTGPNYGYTF,TGTGCCAGCAGCGCTGGGACAGGCCCTAACTATGGCTACACCTTC
TRBV2,TRBJ2-3,TRBD2,NA,CASNGLAGKIDTQYF,TGTGCCAGCAATGGCCTAGCGGGGAAAATAGATACGCAGTATTTT
TRBV7-6,TRBJ1-1,NA,NA,CASSLGQGNTEAFF,TGTGCCAGCAGCTTAGGGCAGGGGAACACTGAAGCTTTCTTT
TRBV5-1,TRBJ1-6,NA,NA,CASRSDGGNNSPLHF,TGCGCCAGCAGATCCGACGGGGGAAATAATTCACCCCTCCACTTT
TRBV5-1,TRBJ2-2,TRBD2,NA,CASSPARGGTTGELFF,TGCGCCAGCAGTCCGGCGCGGGGGGGAACCACCGGGGAGCTGTTTTTT
TRBV19,TRBJ1-6,TRBD1,NA,CASSTRTGFTFGSPLHF,TGTGCCAGTAGTACCCGGACAGGGTTCACTTTCGGCTCACCCCTCCACTTT
TRBV29-1,TRBJ2-1,TRBD1,NA,CSVTGTGLVNEQFF,TGCAGCGTTACAGGGACAGGGTTGGTCAATGAGCAGTTCTTC
TRBV7-9,TRBJ1-1,NA,NA,CASSATTGSTEAFF,TGTGCCAGCAGCGCCACTACAGGGAGCACTGAAGCTTTCTTT
TRBV24-1,TRBJ1-2,NA,NA,CATSDLQAENYYGYTF,TGTGCCACCAGTGATTTGCAGGCCGAAAACTACTATGGCTACACCTTC
TRBV9,TRBJ2-3,NA,once,CASSPTADRSTDTQYF,TGTGCCAGCAGCCCTACTGCGGACAGATCCACAGATACGCAGTATTTT
TRBV5-1,TRBJ2-7,TRBD2,NA,CASTLGGGAYEQYF,TGCGCCAGCACCCTTGGCGGGGGGGCTTACGAGCAGTACTTC
TRBV5-4,TRBJ2-7,NA,NA,CASSSGVPYEQYF,TGTGCCAGCAGCTCAGGGGTTCCCTACGAGCAGTACTTC
TRBV7-2,TRBJ2-2,TRBD2,NA,CASSLGSGGRTGELFF,TGTGCCAGCAGCTTAGGAAGCGGGGGGAGAACCGGGGAGCTGTTTTTT
TRBV19,TRBJ1-6,NA,NA,CASSTFRVEDSPLHF,TGTGCCAGTAGTACCTTCAGGGTGGAAGATTCACCCCTCCACTTT
TRBV5-1,TRBJ1-1,NA,few,CASSLGLNTEAFF,TGCGCCAGCAGCTTGGGGCTCAACACTGAAGCTTTCTTT
TRBV29-1,TRBJ1-2,NA,NA,CSVDDTGGGGYTF,TGCAGCGTTGATGACACGGGAGGGGGAGGCTACACCTTC
TRBV7-2,TRBJ1-3,TRBD1,NA,CASSPQTGSGNTIYF,TGTGCCAGCAGCCCCCAGACAGGGTCTGGAAACACCATATATTTT
TRBV5-1,TRBJ2-3,NA,once,CASRTGPITDTQYF,TGCGCCAGCAGAACAGGGCCGATCACAGATACGCAGTATTTT
TRBV5-1,TRBJ2-3,NA,once,CASSLVAHTQYF,TGCGCCAGCAGCTTGGTAGCGCATACGCAGTATTTT
TRBV6-5,TRBJ1-1,NA,once,CASSRRDTEAFF,TGTGCCAGCAGTCGCCGGGACACTGAAGCTTTCTTT
TRBV2,TRBJ2-3,TRBD1,NA,CASSRDRVSDTQYF,TGTGCCAGCAGTCGGGACAGGGTTTCGGATACGCAGTATTTT